Below, 24 T cell receptor beta chains from the same sample are listed, as sequenced in a study of lymphopenia after photon versus proton radiotherapy. Using immunoSEQ multiplex PCR, the repertoire was profiled, and TCRdb retains in-frame clones only, with some absent. Of around 150,000 clones in the sample, 88% were seen once. Here the sequenced sample was peripheral blood, taken from a patient treated with photon-based radiotherapy. The receptors originated from a man aged 50 to 60 with gastric cancer.

This rearrangement joins TRBV2 to TRBJ2-7, with D perhaps being TRBD1 or TRBD2 (5 bases each). V was shortened by 6 bases and J by 1 base, with 7 bases between the two germline ends. The CDR3 length is 12 residues. Germline values: CDR1 SNHLY, CDR2 FYNNEI. CDR3 in DNA: TGTGCCAGCAGAGAGGGGTCCTACGAGCAGTACTTC. It specifies CASREGSYEQYF.

V and J are TRBV18 and TRBJ1-4; TRBD1 matches 9 bases. Losses at the gene ends were 8 bases for V and 6 bases for J; bases not matched to a gene: 4. CDR1 is KGHSH and CDR2 is LQKENI in the germline V gene. The CDR3 is 13 residues long. CDR3: CASRTGADEKLFF. CDR3 nucleotides: TGTGCCAGCCGGACAGGGGCGGATGAAAAACTGTTTTTT.

Only one count was recorded for this clone. The V call is TRBV18, the J call TRBJ2-2; 8 nucleotides line up with TRBD1. CDR3 length: 18 amino acids. After removal of 3 bases from V and 5 bases from J, the junction contained 14 bases not matched to a gene. The germline V gene encodes CDR1 KGHSH and CDR2 LQKENI. CDR3 region: CASSPAGTGGSRTGELFF. The CDR3 DNA reads TGTGCCAGCTCACCGGCCGGGACAGGCGGCAGTAGGACCGGGGAGCTGTTTTTT.

As regards this clone: Other DNA sequences in the sample encode the same CDR3. V and J are TRBV5-6 and TRBJ2-7; D remains unclear. The CDR3 sequence is 13 residues long. The germline gives CDR1 SGHDT, CDR2 YYEEEE. The V and J ends lost 0 bases and 4 bases respectively, with 8 bases between them. The chain's CDR3 is CASSLGGPYEQYF. DNA of the CDR3: TGTGCCAGCAGCTTGGGGGGTCCGTACGAGCAGTACTTC.

This clone was picked up one time. The chain couples TRBV28 to TRBJ2-5; 8 bases map to TRBD2. Looked up from germline, CDR1 is MDHEN and CDR2 is SYDVKM. Trimming at V came to 6 bases and at J to 4 bases, leaving 4 bases not matched to a gene. CDR3 size: 13 residues. The CDR3 sequence: CASRTSVLETQYF. The CDR3 nucleotides read TGTGCCAGCAGGACTAGCGTCCTAGAGACCCAGTACTTC.

The chain is built from TRBV15 and TRBJ2-7, with TRBD2 matching over 7 bases. The germline CDR1 and CDR2 sequences are LNHNV and YYDKDF (reference sequence). Unmatched junction bases numbered 7, after V lost 3 bases and J lost 2 bases. The CDR3 totals 15 residues. The CDR3 loop is CATSRGGDPAYEQYF. Written as DNA, the CDR3 is TGTGCCACCAGCAGGGGGGGGGACCCCGCCTACGAGCAGTACTTC.

CDR3 region: CASSLQPNSNQPQHF. In DNA, the CDR3 is TGTGCCAGCAGTTTACAACCTAATAGCAATCAGCCCCAGCATTTT. The rearrangement links TRBV27 to TRBJ1-5; D gene unclear. The CDR3 has 15 residues. The germline CDR1 and CDR2 sequences are MNHEY and SMNVEV (reference sequence). V dropped 2 bases and J dropped 0 bases, with 8 bases sitting between them.

This sequence joins TRBV7-2 and TRBJ1-2, with TRBD1 matching 11 bases. Germline lookup yields CDR1 SGHTA and CDR2 FQGNSA. V shed 5 bases and J 0 bases; nucleotides not matched to a gene: 5. CDR3 length: 16 amino acids. The CDR3 sequence is CASSPDRGLANYGYTF. The DNA for the CDR3 is TGTGCCAGCAGCCCGGACAGGGGGCTGGCTAACTATGGCTACACCTTC.

V is TRBV5-1 and J is TRBJ2-2; D remains ambiguous. The CDR3 runs 13 residues. Germline lookup yields CDR1 SGHRS and CDR2 YFSETQ. V was clipped by 7 bases and J by 9 bases, with 16 bases between them. CDR3 bases: TGCGCCAGCCACCACATGGGGTTTCGGGAGCTGTTTTTT. It specifies CASHHMGFRELFF.

V gene TRBV29-1 combines with J gene TRBJ2-5; 9 bases agree with TRBD1. This CDR3 is built from 15 residues. The junction had 10 bases not matched to a gene; V was cut back by 2 bases and J by 6 bases. Germline V gives CDR1 SQVTM, CDR2 ANQGSEA. The CDR3 DNA follows: TGCAGCGTTGAAACCGGACAGGGGTTTCCGAAGACCCAGTACTTC. This encodes CSVETGQGFPKTQYF.

The chain links TRBV6-4 to TRBJ2-3; 7 bases agree with TRBD1. Germline V lookup: CDR1 MRHNA, CDR2 SNTAGT. Trimming at V came to 6 bases and at J to 6 bases, leaving 15 bases not matched to a gene. This CDR3 has 16 residues. Here the CDR3 reads CASSSRAASGGDTQYF. As DNA, the CDR3 is TGTGCCAGCAGCTCCCGTGCCGCCTCAGGGGGTGATACGCAGTATTTT.

J is TRBJ2-2 and V is TRBV23-1; maybe TRBD2 (6 bases). TRBV23-1 is an ORF for which the function is uncertain. Between the trimmed V and J ends, which lost 6 bases and 0 bases, there was a span of 17 bases. The CDR3 covers 17 residues. CDR3 sequence: CASSREMDYANTGELFF. The CDR3, as DNA: TGCGCCAGCAGCCGAGAAATGGACTACGCGAACACCGGGGAGCTGTTTTTT.

This clone was found a few times. The rearrangement joins TRBV2 to TRBJ1-1; no clear D gene. CDR3 length equals 12 residues. V lost 3 bases and J 6 bases, leaving 8 bases between the germline ends. CDR1 is SNHLY, CDR2 FYNNEI, per germline. This CDR3 reads CASSDVGPEAFF. CDR3 DNA sequence: TGTGCCAGCAGTGATGTGGGCCCTGAAGCTTTCTTT.

This clone was found once. Here the CDR3 DNA reads TGTGCCAGCAGTGGGACAGGGAGGGTCAATGAGCAGTTCTTC. Protein sequence: CASSGTGRVNEQFF. The J gene is TRBJ2-1, the V gene TRBV27, with 9 bases matching TRBD1. Germline lookup yields CDR1 MNHEY and CDR2 SMNVEV (reference sequence). This CDR3 is built from 14 residues. Trimming removed 5 bases from V and 6 bases from J; junction bases left unmatched: 5.

The V gene is TRBV19, the J gene TRBJ1-5, with D perhaps matching TRBD1 (6 bases). The V gene's germline CDR1 is LNHDA and CDR2 SQIVND (reference sequence). The CDR3 consists of 17 residues. The V end was cut by 1 base, the J end by 2 bases, with 15 bases between. The CDR3 DNA sequence: TGTGCCAGTAGTATAGGACAACAGGGAAGGCGCAATCAGCCCCAGCATTTT. Residues: CASSIGQQGRRNQPQHF.

The rearrangement uses TRBV7-6 and TRBJ2-5, with D perhaps matching TRBD2 (5 bases). Germline V CDR1 and CDR2: SGHVS, FNYEAQ. The CDR3 covers 14 residues. Trimming stripped 3 bases from V and 4 bases from J, with 12 bases between. The CDR3 sequence is CASSFGSRAETQYF. The DNA for the CDR3 is TGTGCCAGCAGCTTCGGTTCGCGGGCAGAGACCCAGTACTTC.

This chain's CDR3 is CASSPGYEQYF. The CDR3 DNA sequence: TGTGCCAGCAGCCCAGGCTACGAGCAGTACTTC. The chain links TRBV7-9 to TRBJ2-7; D unclear. Trimming left V 5 bases short and J 3 bases short, with 5 bases between. Per the germline V gene, CDR1 is SEHNR and CDR2 is FQNEAQ (reference sequence). CDR3 length: 11 residues.

This rearrangement joins TRBV7-6 to TRBJ2-7; the D gene is possibly TRBD1 (5 bases). V was trimmed by 5 bases and J by 6 bases, leaving 11 bases between them. This CDR3 spans 12 amino acids. In germline, CDR1 is SGHVS, CDR2 FNYEAQ. Here the CDR3 reads CASSAIGAEQYF. Here the CDR3 DNA reads TGTGCCAGCAGCGCTATAGGGGCCGAGCAGTACTTC.

This clone has a single count. This chain uses TRBV7-6 with TRBJ1-5; 8 bases are shared with TRBD1. Per the germline V gene, CDR1 is SGHVS and CDR2 is FNYEAQ. J lost 4 bases, V lost 1 base, and 3 bases had no gene match. The CDR3 covers 15 residues. The CDR3 sequence is CASSLGQGINQPQHF. The CDR3 DNA reads TGTGCCAGCAGCTTAGGACAGGGGATTAATCAGCCCCAGCATTTT. The full variable domain, completed using reference TRBV7-6 and TRBJ1-5, is GAGVSQSPRYKVTKRGQDVALRCDPISGHVSLYWYRQALGQGPEFLTYFNYEAQQDKSGLPNDRFSAERPEGSISTLTIQRTEQRDSAMYRCASSLGQGINQPQHFGDGTRLSIL.

The chain joins TRBV4-1 to TRBJ2-5, with 10 bases aligning to TRBD2. The germline gives CDR1 MGHRA, CDR2 YSYEKL. Trimming cost V 3 bases and J 6 bases; bases outside gene matches: 7. This CDR3 region has 15 residues. The CDR3 region is CASSQLGLARKTQYF. For the CDR3, the DNA is TGCGCCAGCAGCCAGCTGGGACTAGCGAGGAAGACCCAGTACTTC.

The V call is TRBV28, the J call TRBJ2-7, with D possibly being TRBD1 or TRBD2 (5 bases each). V was pared by 2 bases and J by 0 bases, with 14 bases between. Germline lookup yields CDR1 MDHEN and CDR2 SYDVKM. This CDR3 contains 16 residues. The CDR3 region is CASSLATGLLSYEQYF. As DNA, the CDR3 is TGTGCCAGCAGTTTAGCTACAGGACTCCTCTCCTACGAGCAGTACTTC.

This clone came up a few times. The genes are TRBV2 and TRBJ2-2, with TRBD1 matching 7 bases. The CDR3 is made up of 16 amino acids. Per germline, CDR1 SNHLY and CDR2 FYNNEI. V lost 2 bases and J lost 2; bases outside the gene matches: 5. The CDR3: CASSEIGTANTGELFF. CDR3 coding DNA: TGTGCCAGCAGTGAAATAGGGACAGCTAACACCGGGGAGCTGTTTTTT. Together with reference TRBV2 and TRBJ2-2, the CDR3 gives the full variable domain: EPEVTQTPSHQVTQMGQEVILRCVPISNHLYFYWYRQILGQKVEFLVSFYNNEISEKSEIFDDQFSVERPDGSNFTLKIRSTKLEDSAMYFCASSEIGTANTGELFFGEGSRLTVL.

The rearrangement uses TRBV6-5 and TRBJ2-5; D is tentatively TRBD1 or TRBD2 (5 bases each). Germline lookup yields CDR1 MNHEY and CDR2 SVGAGI. Deletions cut 5 bases from V and 5 bases from J, with 15 bases between. CDR3 size: 14 residues. The CDR3 protein is CASSGGGGRETQYF. The CDR3 coding sequence is TGTGCCAGCAGTGGGGGTGGAGGTAGGGAGACCCAGTACTTC.

V gene TRBV29-1 combines with J gene TRBJ2-1; D gene uncertain. V lost 3 bases and J 0 bases, leaving 9 bases between the germline ends. The CDR3 has 14 amino acids. CDR1 is SQVTM and CDR2 is ANQGSEA in the germline V gene. CDR3 coding DNA: TGCAGCGTTGAGCTGGGTCTCTCCTACAATGAGCAGTTCTTC. It translates to CSVELGLSYNEQFF.